The present TCR beta chain was sequenced within a study of memory CD8 T cells in hepatitis C reinfection (dated by TCRdb to between 2016 and 2019). Context from the whole study: Among the donors, a few cleared two back-to-back HCV infections on their own, whereas two got rid of a primary infection but ended up chronically infected after reinfection. In the reinfection study, participants who had resolved a prior HCV infection were followed every 3 months. Between about 2008 and 2012, five reinfection cases with stored pre-reinfection samples were identified. The peak reinfection time point was selected on the basis of previously published longitudinal tetramer+ CD8 T cell frequency data. Samples at the peak of reinfection were taken 3 to 8 weeks after reinfection was detected. A case counted as HCV reinfection when an HCV RNA test came back positive after two negative tests taken at least 60 days apart. The TCR beta repertoire of virus-specific CD8 T cells was tracked longitudinally in five donors across an HCV reinfection episode. Overall results and qualifications from the work: With only 4 or 5 donors, the study could not reach definitive conclusions about public clonotypes linked to secondary clearance.

The CDR3 goes from the cysteine to the phenylalanine over 13 residues. CDR3 DNA is the only sequence kept; it has 39 bases, read in frame from the first base. V trim: 6 bases; J trim: 7 bases; unmatched bases: 8. Per the germline V gene (reference sequence), LNHDA is the CDR1 and SQIVND is the CDR2. The time point label corresponds to: peak reinfection, 3 to 8 weeks after reinfection detection. Sorted cells were sequenced directly ex vivo, without in vitro expansion prior to TCR sequencing. Donors were people who inject drugs enrolled in the Montreal Acute Hepatitis C Cohort Study (HEPCO) in Canada. Total naive CD8 T cells, sorted as viable CD3+ CD8+ CD45RO-, came from a couple of donors at all three reinfection time points as controls. Before sorting, cryopreserved peripheral blood mononuclear cells were thawed and CD8 T cells were purified from those thawed cells. The MACS CD8+ T cell Isolation Kit was used to enrich CD8 T cells through negative selection. Cells were sorted on a BD FACSAria II sorter using FACSDiva software, and FlowJo was used for data analysis.

Library preparation employed the immunoSEQ multiplex PCR assay. Genomic DNA was extracted from sorted cells, and the TCR beta V, D and J regions were sequenced by Adaptive Biotechnologies' automated high-throughput method. A two-step, bias-controlled multiplex PCR was used to amplify CDR3 regions. Amplified TCR beta libraries were sequenced on an Illumina instrument. The authors' pipeline ran thus. The demultiplexed reads were processed to cut down on amplification and sequencing bias, and the IMGT database was used to assign CDR3 sequences to gene families. ImmunoSEQ software version 2.0 was used to analyze repertoire data. Out-of-frame sequences and sequences with stop codons in the CDR3 were removed from clonotype lists. Clonotypes with a frequency below 0.01% were excluded because such low-frequency clonotypes corresponded to less than one cell. Richness was calculated by dividing observed richness by input cell number, and evenness was calculated by dividing Shannon entropy by log observed richness. To measure repertoire diversity and how similar the repertoire was between time points, Simpson diversity and Morisita-Horn overlap indices were applied. Each clonotype was placed into one of four groups: dominant (>1%), sub-dominant (0.5-0.99%), low abundance (0.1-0.49%) or lowest abundance (<0.1%). For the germline index, total nucleotide additions were subtracted from total CDR3 length, and that difference was then divided by total CDR3 length. TCRdb re-hosts the immuneACCESS table, in-frame sequences only. Its copies lack some clones; in the studies checked, an unresolved V gene accounts for under half of them, and the cause for the rest is not known. That table supplies the V and J calls and clone size; D and trimming were determined from the DNA. The sample table records some 40,000 clones; roughly 88% of these occur just once. The leading ten clones occupy 1% to 1.5% of the sample.

As regards this clone: Its target antigen remains unknown. Qualities for individual bases were not recorded, and no much larger clone is one base off.

The clonotype was recovered from a young man with hepatitis C virus infection. The chain is encoded by TRBV19 joined to TRBJ1-2, with 7 central nucleotides matching TRBD1. Sequenced material: naive CD8+ T cells sorted from blood. Reading the label with the study, this specimen's cell subset or site is: total naive CD8+CD45RO- T cells. At the DNA level, the sequence is TGTGCCAGTAGCGAAGCAGGGGGTCGTGGCTACACCTTC. This gives the protein CASSEAGGRGYTF.